This TCR beta chain was sequenced in a study of blood T cell repertoires in COVID-19. In the original processing: By means of reference gene primer amplification, nucleated cell counts were estimated. Profiled with immunoSEQ multiplex PCR; TCRdb holds only in-frame clones, not every one. Clone size and V and J calls were adopted from that table, with D and trimming inferred from the DNA. The sample consists of about 400,000 clones, roughly 90% of them appearing once. This CDR3 has 14 amino acids. Per the germline V gene, CDR1 is MNHEY and CDR2 is SVGAGI. V was clipped by 6 bases and J by 6 bases; unmatched bases: 2.

The receptor was isolated from a man in his forties with acute or convalescent COVID-19. The chain combines TRBV6-5 with TRBJ2-2, with 12 bases fitting TRBD2. Source material: peripheral blood. Here the CDR3 DNA reads TGTGCCAGCAGGGCTAGCGGGAGGGCCGGGGAGCTGTTTTTT. This codes for CASRASGRAGELFF.